This is a list of T cell receptor beta chains from one sample in a study of T cells in Graves' hyperthyroidism and ophthalmopathy. TCRdb independently ran MiXCR on the multiplex PCR reads; one entry per CDR3 protein. The table includes about 410,000 distinct CDR3 sequences, around 15% detected once. The source material was blood. These receptors all come from a man between 18 and 29 years old with Graves' ophthalmopathy. The CDR3 runs from the conserved cysteine through the conserved F or W. The D gene is left open where the match is weak. Only part of the rows carry a size: once, few, many, or a class if the clone is expanded.

TRBV18	many	NA	TRBJ2-3	CASSPTLGEDTQYF	TGTGCCAGCTCACCCACCCTGGGAGAGGATACGCAGTATTTT
TRBV6-5	many	TRBD2	TRBJ2-3	CASTSGGTDTQYF	TGTGCCAGCACCAGCGGGGGTACAGATACGCAGTATTTT
TRBV2	many	NA	TRBJ2-5	CASSEAQGWQETQYF	TGTGCCAGCAGTGAAGCGCAGGGGTGGCAAGAGACCCAGTACTTC
TRBV6-2/TRBV6-3	many	TRBD2	TRBJ2-3	CASSYTPHRGGYTDTQYF	TGTGCCAGCAGTTACACCCCCCACCGGGGGGGATACACAGATACGCAGTATTTT
TRBV20-1	many	TRBD2	TRBJ2-7	CSAPGGTSGRLGRYEQYF	TGCAGTGCACCCGGGGGAACTAGCGGGAGGTTAGGACGGTACGAGCAGTACTTC
TRBV6-1	NA	NA	TRBJ1-6	CASTTGYNSPLHF	TGTGCCAGCACGACGGGTTATAATTCACCCCTCCACTTT
TRBV3-1	many	NA	TRBJ2-3	CASSQDQGGTLPDTQYF	TGTGCCAGCAGCCAAGATCAGGGGGGCACACTTCCAGATACGCAGTATTTT
TRBV7-9	many	TRBD1	TRBJ1-2	CASSSTGGDYGYTF	TGTGCCAGCAGCTCTACAGGGGGCGACTATGGCTACACCTTC
TRBV18	many	NA	TRBJ2-7	CASSPGANSYEQYF	TGTGCCAGCTCACCGGGGGCTAACTCCTACGAGCAGTACTTC
TRBV9	many	TRBD1	TRBJ1-1	CASSPPGQGNTEAFF	TGTGCCAGCAGCCCCCCCGGACAGGGGAACACTGAAGCTTTCTTT
TRBV9	NA	NA	TRBJ1-2	CASSVAGANYGYTF	TGTGCCAGCAGCGTAGCAGGGGCGAACTATGGCTACACCTTC
TRBV27	many	NA	TRBJ2-1	CASSLYISGGGEQFF	TGTGCCAGCAGTTTATACATCAGTGGTGGTGGTGAGCAGTTCTTC
TRBV10-3	NA	NA	TRBJ1-3	CAISESGNTIYF	TGTGCCATCAGTGAATCAGGAAACACCATATATTTT
TRBV5-1	many	NA	TRBJ2-1	CASSSGIANEQFF	TGCGCCAGCAGCTCTGGTATAGCAAATGAGCAGTTCTTC
TRBV30	NA	TRBD1	TRBJ1-1	CAWRGPWTGEVEAFF	TGTGCCTGGAGGGGCCCCTGGACAGGGGAGGTTGAAGCTTTCTTT
TRBV3-1	many	NA	TRBJ2-6	CASSQLGGRGTGANVLTF	TGTGCCAGCAGCCAACTCGGTGGCAGGGGAACTGGGGCCAACGTCCTGACTTTC
TRBV12-3/TRBV12-4	few	NA	TRBJ1-5	CASKQGDSNQPQHF	TGTGCCAGCAAACAGGGAGATAGCAATCAGCCCCAGCATTTT
TRBV6-1	many	TRBD1	TRBJ1-5	CASSPIDRAYNQPQHF	TGTGCCAGCAGTCCTATAGACAGGGCTTACAATCAGCCCCAGCATTTT
TRBV6-1	few	TRBD1	TRBJ1-5	CASSLRGTGGNQPQHF	TGTGCCAGCAGTCTCCGGGGGACAGGGGGCAATCAGCCCCAGCATTTT
TRBV5-4	few	TRBD2	TRBJ2-5	CASSLVVGRGETQYF	TGTGCCAGCAGCTTGGTGGTCGGGAGGGGAGAGACCCAGTACTTC
TRBV6-1	many	NA	TRBJ1-2	CASSEWGVATATYGYTF	TGTGCCAGCAGTGAATGGGGCGTGGCGACAGCAACCTATGGCTACACCTTC
TRBV11-2	few	NA	TRBJ2-5	CASSLNYGGNQETQYF	TGTGCCAGCAGCTTAAACTATGGCGGAAACCAAGAGACCCAGTACTTC
TRBV6-5	few	NA	TRBJ1-1	CASSYGVLNTEAFF	TGTGCCAGCAGTTACGGGGTTCTGAACACTGAAGCTTTCTTT
TRBV5-6	few	NA	TRBJ2-7	CASSSVGFEQYF	TGTGCCAGCAGCTCGGTCGGCTTCGAGCAGTACTTC
TRBV18	few	NA	TRBJ2-6	CASSPQGGSGANVLTF	TGTGCCAGCTCACCGCAAGGGGGCTCTGGGGCCAACGTCCTGACTTTC
TRBV13	many	TRBD1	TRBJ2-1	CASSFRDRYNEQFF	TGTGCCAGCAGCTTCCGGGACAGATACAATGAGCAGTTCTTC
TRBV6-1	NA	NA	TRBJ2-4	CASSWGFGENIQYF	TGTGCCAGCAGTTGGGGCTTCGGGGAAAACATTCAGTACTTC
TRBV19	many	NA	TRBJ1-1	CATSLSGTEAFF	TGTGCCACCTCCTTATCCGGCACTGAAGCTTTCTTT
TRBV6-5	NA	TRBD1	TRBJ1-2	CASSYGQGHYGYTF	TGTGCCAGCAGTTACGGACAGGGCCACTATGGCTACACCTTC
TRBV29-1	many	NA	TRBJ1-1	CSVLSSWRSPEAFF	TGCAGCGTTTTGAGTTCGTGGAGGTCCCCTGAAGCTTTCTTT
TRBV29-1	many	TRBD2	TRBJ2-3	CSALRPSGREQADTQYF	TGCAGCGCCTTACGGCCTAGCGGGAGGGAGCAGGCAGATACGCAGTATTTT
TRBV9	many	TRBD2	TRBJ2-1	CASSVSGRAYNEQFF	TGTGCCAGCAGTGTTAGCGGGAGGGCCTACAATGAGCAGTTCTTC
TRBV6-2/TRBV6-3	many	NA	TRBJ2-7	CASCTLGTYEQYF	TGTGCCAGCTGCACTTTGGGGACCTACGAGCAGTACTTC
TRBV2	many	TRBD1	TRBJ1-2	CASVDRAEVYTF	TGTGCCAGCGTTGACAGGGCGGAAGTCTACACCTTC
TRBV6-2/TRBV6-3	many	NA	TRBJ2-7	CASSPMERVAGLYEQYF	TGTGCCAGCAGCCCTATGGAACGGGTTGCCGGACTATACGAGCAGTACTTC
TRBV5-1	many	NA	TRBJ1-5	CASSLGGEVRQPQHF	TGCGCCAGCAGCTTGGGTGGGGAAGTACGTCAGCCCCAGCATTTT
TRBV2	many	NA	TRBJ1-1	CASIGSFMNTEAFF	TGTGCCAGCATTGGCAGTTTCATGAACACTGAAGCTTTCTTT
TRBV12-3/TRBV12-4	NA	NA	TRBJ1-5	CASSPLPPGRPQHF	TGTGCCAGCAGTCCCCTACCGCCAGGCCGTCCCCAGCATTTT
TRBV11-3	many	NA	TRBJ2-1	CASSLGGDIIGNEQFF	TGTGCCAGCAGCTTAGGGGGGGACATAATTGGGAATGAGCAGTTCTTC
TRBV5-6	NA	NA	TRBJ2-7	CASSFTNRVSYEQYF	TGTGCCAGCAGCTTCACGAACAGGGTTTCCTACGAGCAGTACTTC
TRBV24-1	NA	NA	TRBJ2-5	CATSDWSGVEAQYF	TGTGCCACCAGTGATTGGTCCGGTGTAGAGGCCCAGTACTTC
TRBV2	many	TRBD2	TRBJ2-3	CASTWGTSGAGTQYF	TGTGCCAGCACTTGGGGGACTAGCGGTGCCGGTACGCAGTATTTT
TRBV6-6	NA	NA	TRBJ1-4	CASSYSGPANEKLFF	TGTGCCAGCAGTTACTCAGGTCCGGCTAATGAAAAACTGTTTTTT
TRBV27	NA	NA	TRBJ2-5	CASSFHGGLETQYF	TGTGCCAGCAGTTTCCACGGGGGGCTGGAGACCCAGTACTTC
TRBV10-3	NA	NA	TRBJ1-1	CAITRTSKGPEAFF	TGTGCCATCACCCGGACCTCGAAGGGCCCTGAAGCTTTCTTT
TRBV11-1	NA	NA	TRBJ2-3	CAGSQTSPADTQYF	TGTGCCGGCAGTCAGACTAGTCCCGCAGATACGCAGTATTTT
TRBV5-5	few	NA	TRBJ2-3	CASSLLVQPADTQYF	TGTGCCAGCAGCTTGCTTGTTCAACCTGCGGATACGCAGTATTTT
TRBV7-9	many	NA	TRBJ1-4	CASSLWAATNEKLFF	TGTGCCAGCAGCTTATGGGCAGCAACTAATGAAAAACTGTTTTTT
TRBV20-1	NA	NA	TRBJ2-7	CSARELRSGYEQYF	TGCAGTGCTAGAGAATTGAGAAGCGGCTACGAGCAGTACTTC
TRBV10-3	NA	NA	TRBJ1-4	CAISENEKLFF	TGTGCCATCAGTGAAAATGAAAAACTGTTTTTT
TRBV11-1	many	NA	TRBJ2-7	CASSLSVPAAYEQYF	TGTGCCAGCAGCCTAAGCGTTCCCGCGGCCTACGAGCAGTACTTC
TRBV5-4	NA	NA	TRBJ2-5	CASSFMDQETQYF	TGTGCCAGCAGCTTTATGGACCAAGAGACCCAGTACTTC
TRBV9	many	TRBD1	TRBJ1-2	CASSYRGPDYGYTF	TGTGCCAGCAGTTACAGGGGGCCGGACTATGGCTACACCTTC
TRBV18	many	NA	TRBJ2-5	CASSPTGSKRETQYF	TGTGCCAGCTCACCAACGGGTTCAAAACGCGAGACCCAGTACTTC